The rows below give T cell receptor beta chains drawn from one sample of a study of control samples from healthy donors and cancer patients. Only in-frame clones appear in the TCRdb table, and some are missing; sequencing was by immunoSEQ multiplex PCR. The sample records 50,000 to 65,000 clones, around nine tenths being singletons. Sequenced sample: PBMCs. The receptors were gathered from a woman aged 50 to 60 with colorectal cancer. CDR3s include the opening cysteine and the closing phenylalanine or tryptophan. The D gene is left open where the match is weak. Size values are once, few and many counts, or a class for expanded clones, and some rows have none.

d_gene	abundance	v_gene	j_gene	CDR3nt	CDR3aa
.	.	TRBV3-1/TRBV3-2	TRBJ1-4	TGTGCCAGCAGCCAACGGAACCTTAATGAAAAACTGTTTTTT	CASSQRNLNEKLFF
.	.	TRBV13	TRBJ1-1	TGTGCCAGCAGCTTAGGGGGTAGGGACACTGAAGCTTTCTTT	CASSLGGRDTEAFF
.	.	TRBV7-3	TRBJ2-2	TGTGCCAGCAGCTTACTGGATACCGGGGAGCTGTTTTTT	CASSLLDTGELFF
.	.	TRBV9	TRBJ2-6	TGTGCCAGCAGCGGGAACTCTGGGGCCAACGTCCTGACTTTC	CASSGNSGANVLTF
.	few	TRBV7-3	TRBJ1-6	TGTGCCAGCAGCCTAACAGGGTCTTCACCCCTCCACTTT	CASSLTGSSPLHF
.	once	TRBV6-5	TRBJ2-1	TGTGCCAGCACCAACAACGCCTTCAATGAGCAGTTCTTC	CASTNNAFNEQFF
TRBD1	.	TRBV7-6	TRBJ2-7	TGTGCCAGCAGCCTGGGCCCTCCGGGACAGGGTCACGAGCAGTACTTC	CASSLGPPGQGHEQYF
.	.	TRBV27	TRBJ2-1	TGTGCCAGCAGTTTGTCCGGGTTCAATGAGCAGTTCTTC	CASSLSGFNEQFF
.	.	TRBV2	TRBJ1-2	TGTGCCAGCAGGGCGACAGCCTATGGCTACACCTTC	CASRATAYGYTF
.	.	TRBV6-5	TRBJ1-1	TGTGCCATTACGCCGGGACGGGAAAACACTGAAGCTTTCTTT	CAITPGRENTEAFF
.	few	TRBV6-5	TRBJ1-1	TGTGCCAGCTCCCAAGCTGGGGGGCCAACTGAAGCTTTCTTT	CASSQAGGPTEAFF
.	.	TRBV10-3	TRBJ1-1	TGTGCCATCAGTGAGCAGGGGAACACTGAAGCTTTCTTT	CAISEQGNTEAFF
TRBD1	.	TRBV5-1	TRBJ1-1	TGCGCCAGCAGATCCGGGACAGGGGAAGGGGATGAAGCTTTCTTT	CASRSGTGEGDEAFF
TRBD2	.	TRBV5-1	TRBJ2-3	TGCGCCAGCGGACTAGCGGGGCCTCGGGATACGCAGTATTTT	CASGLAGPRDTQYF
.	.	TRBV6-5	TRBJ1-5	TGTGCCAGCAGCCGAACGGGGGATAGCAATCAGCCCCAGCATTTT	CASSRTGDSNQPQHF
.	.	TRBV10-3	TRBJ2-2	TGTGCCACCGAAGGGGGACTTACCGGGGAGCTGTTTTTT	CATEGGLTGELFF
TRBD2	once	TRBV29-1	TRBJ2-3	TGCAGTCTTCGGCTAGCGGGCGATACGCAGTATTTT	CSLRLAGDTQYF
.	.	TRBV6-6	TRBJ1-5	TGTGCCAGCAGTTACTCCTTAGCTTATAGCAATCAGCCCCAGCATTTT	CASSYSLAYSNQPQHF
.	.	TRBV3-1/TRBV3-2	TRBJ2-7	TGTGCCAGCAGCCAAGTCCCCGATACCAACGAGCAGTACTTC	CASSQVPDTNEQYF
.	.	TRBV23-1	TRBJ2-7	TGCGCCAGCAGTCAATCGTCGTGGCTCATTCACCTCTACGAGCAGTACTTC	CASSQSSWLIHLYEQYF
.	.	TRBV5-1	TRBJ2-2	TGCGCCAGCAGCCAAGAGGGGACCCCTTGGGGCGGGGAGCTGTTTTTT	CASSQEGTPWGGELFF
.	.	TRBV7-8	TRBJ1-5	TGTGCCAGCAGCTTAGGTTCCGTTTTGGGGGCCCAGCATTTT	CASSLGSVLGAQHF
.	.	TRBV7-2	TRBJ2-7	TGTGCCAGCAGCTTAGCAGTCGCAGGGCAACAGTCGGGTCGGTCGTTCGAGCAGTACTTC	CASSLAVAGQQSGRSFEQYF
.	.	TRBV28	TRBJ1-2	TGTGCCAGCAGTTGGGGGAGGGACGGGAACTATGGCTACACCTTC	CASSWGRDGNYGYTF
TRBD1	once	TRBV7-9	TRBJ2-7	TGTGCCAGCAGCGGCCCGGCAGCCGGGACAGCAACCTACGAGCAGTACTTC	CASSGPAAGTATYEQYF
.	.	TRBV11-1	TRBJ2-4	TGTGCCAGCAGCCCCGGCAGGGTAGCCAAAAACATTCAGTACTTC	CASSPGRVAKNIQYF
TRBD1	.	TRBV5-6	TRBJ2-7	TGTGCCAGCAGCTTGGGACAGGGGGCAAGCGAGCAGTACTTC	CASSLGQGASEQYF
.	few	TRBV2	TRBJ1-2	TGTGCCAGCCGTTCCGGACGGTTGAGCTATGGCTACACCTTC	CASRSGRLSYGYTF
.	.	TRBV12-3/TRBV12-4	TRBJ1-1	TGTGCCAGCAGCAGGAGAAGGACTGAAGCTTTCTTT	CASSRRRTEAFF
TRBD1	.	TRBV11-2	TRBJ1-1	TGTGCCAGCAGCCGCACAGGGGGCTTGAACACTGAAGCTTTCTTT	CASSRTGGLNTEAFF
TRBD2	.	TRBV19	TRBJ2-2	TGTGCCAGTAGAAAGACTAGCGGGGTGGTTGACACCGGGGAGCTGTTTTTT	CASRKTSGVVDTGELFF
TRBD2	.	TRBV5-4	TRBJ2-5	TGTGCCAGCAGCCCCTGGGGGGGGGAGACCCAGTACTTC	CASSPWGGETQYF
.	.	TRBV19	TRBJ2-6	TGTGCCAGTAATCCTTTTTCGCTCTCTGGGGCCAACGTCCTGACTTTC	CASNPFSLSGANVLTF
.	once	TRBV12-5	TRBJ2-2	TGTGCTAGTGGTTTGGAGACAGGACTCACCGGGGAGCTGTTTTTT	CASGLETGLTGELFF
.	.	TRBV19	TRBJ1-2	TGTGCCAGTAGTCCACAGGGATCGAACTATGGCTACACCTTC	CASSPQGSNYGYTF
TRBD2	.	TRBV3-1/TRBV3-2	TRBJ2-2	TGTGCCAGCAGCCAAGATTTAACTAGCGGATCCACCGGGGAGCTGTTTTTT	CASSQDLTSGSTGELFF
.	.	TRBV4-1	TRBJ2-2	TGCGCCAGCAGCCTGTGGACAGCCGAGCCGGGCGGGGAGCTGTTTTTT	CASSLWTAEPGGELFF
TRBD1	.	TRBV3-1/TRBV3-2	TRBJ2-7	TGTGCCAGCAGCCAGGGGCCCGGACAGGGTCGATACGAGCAGTACTTC	CASSQGPGQGRYEQYF
.	few	TRBV6-6	TRBJ2-1	TGTGCCAGCAGTTACCAGGGGCCCGATGAGCAGTTCTTC	CASSYQGPDEQFF
.	.	TRBV4-2	TRBJ2-3	TGTGCCAGCAGCCGAGAGCGGAATGACGATACGCAGTATTTT	CASSRERNDDTQYF
.	.	TRBV24-1	TRBJ1-5	TGTGCCACCAGTGAAGCACAGGGAGACCAGCCCCAGCATTTT	CATSEAQGDQPQHF
.	once	TRBV19	TRBJ1-2	TGTGCCAGTAGTTATAATACCGGGACTAACTATGGCTACACCTTC	CASSYNTGTNYGYTF
TRBD1	.	TRBV5-1	TRBJ1-2	TGCGCCAGCAGCTTGGGACAGGGCAATGGCTACACCTTC	CASSLGQGNGYTF